A selection of T cell receptor beta chains follows, all from one sample in a study of cytomegalovirus exposure and HLA in healthy donors. This table comes from immunoSEQ multiplex PCR, and its TCRdb copy is limited to in-frame clones, with some not included. The top ten clones hold roughly 1.2% of a sample with 90,000 to 110,000 clones, roughly four fifths of them seen once. Sequenced: PBMCs. These receptors all come from a man between 35 and 55 years old in good health and CMV-seronegative. Both conserved end residues are part of each CDR3. A D gene is named only where the DNA matches it firmly. Clone sizes are given selectively: once, few, many, or a class where the clone is expanded.

V gene	J gene	clone size	D gene	CDR3 DNA	CDR3 protein
TRBV4-1	TRBJ1-5	.	TRBD1	TGCGCCAGCAGCCCGGGACAGGGGCCGCCGGATCAGCCCCAGCATTTT	CASSPGQGPPDQPQHF
TRBV27	TRBJ2-7	.	.	TGTGCCAGCAGTTTACGCGACAGTTTCTACGAGCAGTACTTC	CASSLRDSFYEQYF
TRBV5-1	TRBJ2-7	.	.	TGCGCCAGCAGCTTCGCGACCGGGAGCTCCTACGAGCAGTACTTC	CASSFATGSSYEQYF
TRBV4-1	TRBJ2-1	.	TRBD1	TGCGCCAGCAGCCTCTGGACAGGGATTACTAATGAGCAGTTCTTC	CASSLWTGITNEQFF
TRBV21-1	TRBJ2-2	.	.	TGTGCCAGCAGCAAAGGGTGGCAGGAGAACACCGGGGAGCTGTTTTTT	CASSKGWQENTGELFF
TRBV30	TRBJ2-7	.	TRBD2	TGTGCCTGGAGTGTTAGCGGGACTAACGAGCAGTACTTC	CAWSVSGTNEQYF
TRBV11-2	TRBJ1-2	.	.	TGTGCCAGCAGTCCTCAGGAGCGGACTAACTATGGCTACACCTTC	CASSPQERTNYGYTF
TRBV10-1	TRBJ1-4	.	TRBD1	TGCGCCAGCAGTGAGGGGGACAGGGCAAATGAAAAACTGTTTTTT	CASSEGDRANEKLFF
TRBV28	TRBJ2-1	.	.	TGTGCCAGCAGTTTTGGGCAGTTATACAATGAGCAGTTCTTC	CASSFGQLYNEQFF
TRBV6-1	TRBJ1-5	.	.	TGTGCCAGCGGGACATTGTATAGCAATCAGCCCCAGCATTTT	CASGTLYSNQPQHF
TRBV6-6	TRBJ2-3	.	TRBD2	TGTGCCAGCAGCAATAACGGACTAGCGACAGATACGCAGTATTTT	CASSNNGLATDTQYF
TRBV19	TRBJ2-1	.	TRBD2	TGTGCCAGTAGTCTAGCGGGAGACCTCTACAATGAGCAGTTCTTC	CASSLAGDLYNEQFF
TRBV27	TRBJ2-5	.	TRBD2	TGTGCCAGCAGCCCCCTAGCGGGGCGGCAGACCCAGTACTTC	CASSPLAGRQTQYF
TRBV4-1	TRBJ2-1	.	.	TGCGCCAGCAGCCAAGATCTCAGGGGCTCCTACAATGAGCAGTTCTTC	CASSQDLRGSYNEQFF
TRBV5-1	TRBJ1-6	few	.	TGCGCCAGCAGCTCGGAGACTGCCTATAATTCACCCCTCCACTTT	CASSSETAYNSPLHF
TRBV10-3	TRBJ2-5	once	.	TGTGCCATCAGTACGACTGAATCAGAGACCCAGTACTTC	CAISTTESETQYF
TRBV5-1	TRBJ2-7	.	TRBD1	TGCGCCAGCAGCTTTTGGACAGGGTCCTACGAGCAGTACTTC	CASSFWTGSYEQYF
TRBV7-2	TRBJ2-7	few	.	TGTGCCAGCAGCTTACTGGCAGGGAGGTCCGAGCAGTACTTC	CASSLLAGRSEQYF
TRBV2	TRBJ1-5	.	TRBD1	TGTGCCAGCAGTGAACAGGGGGACTTTAGCAATCAGCCCCAGCATTTT	CASSEQGDFSNQPQHF
TRBV18	TRBJ2-5	few	TRBD1	TGTGCCAGCTCACCCCGGGACAGCCAGTACTTC	CASSPRDSQYF
TRBV6-5	TRBJ2-1	.	.	TGTGCCAGCAGTCACGATGCCCGGGGCAATGAGCAGTTCTTC	CASSHDARGNEQFF
TRBV6-5	TRBJ1-2	.	.	TGTGCCAGCAGTTACCGGGGGGGAATAGGCTACACCTTC	CASSYRGGIGYTF
TRBV5-1	TRBJ1-3	.	.	TGCGCCAGCAGCTGGGGGACACCCCCTGGAAACACCATATATTTT	CASSWGTPPGNTIYF
TRBV29-1	TRBJ1-4	.	.	TGCAGCGTTGACAGGGTTGGGGCAACTAATGAAAAACTGTTTTTT	CSVDRVGATNEKLFF
TRBV18	TRBJ2-3	few	TRBD2	TGTGCCAGCTCAACCGGACTAGCGGGAGGGGATACGCAGTATTTT	CASSTGLAGGDTQYF
TRBV7-9	TRBJ1-2	once	.	TGTGCCAGCAGCTCCCAGGACATCTATGGCTACACCTTC	CASSSQDIYGYTF
TRBV25-1	TRBJ1-2	.	.	TGTGCCAGCAGTGGCCCCGGGACAAGTTATGGCTACACCTTC	CASSGPGTSYGYTF
TRBV28	TRBJ2-3	.	TRBD2	TGTGCCAGCAGTTTATTTGTAGCGGGGGGGAAGAATACGCAGTATTTT	CASSLFVAGGKNTQYF
TRBV5-1	TRBJ1-2	.	.	TGCGCCAGCAGCTCTATCTCCGGGGTAGCAAAGGACTACACCTTC	CASSSISGVAKDYTF
TRBV27	TRBJ2-1	.	.	TGTGCCAGCAGCCGAGGGAACCTAGAGCAGTTCTTC	CASSRGNLEQFF
TRBV30	TRBJ2-7	.	TRBD2	TGTGCCCAGACGCGGGGGAAGGGATCCACCTACGAGCAGTACTTC	CAQTRGKGSTYEQYF
TRBV9	TRBJ1-4	.	.	TGTGCCAGCAGCGGAAGGGGAGGTCGTAATGAAAAACTGTTTTTT	CASSGRGGRNEKLFF
TRBV12-1	TRBJ2-2	.	.	TGTGCCAGCAGCCCCCGGGGGGTTGACACCGGGGAGCTGTTTTTT	CASSPRGVDTGELFF
TRBV5-1	TRBJ1-1	.	TRBD1	TGCGCCAGCAGCTTGATGGCAAGGACCCGGGACAGGGGGTCCACTGAAGCTTTCTTT	CASSLMARTRDRGSTEAFF
TRBV4-2	TRBJ2-1	once	.	TGTGCCAGCAGCCAAGACCTGTACAATGGGCAGTTCTTC	CASSQDLYNGQFF
TRBV4-1	TRBJ2-7	.	.	TGCGCCAGCAGCCAGTCCTCGGGGTTGTACGAGCAGTACTTC	CASSQSSGLYEQYF
TRBV7-2	TRBJ2-1	.	.	TGTGCCAGCAGCTCCGGGACTTATAATGAGCAGTTCTTC	CASSSGTYNEQFF
TRBV5-4	TRBJ1-1	.	TRBD1	TGTGCCAGCAGCAAGACAGGGGCCGGAACTGAAGCTTTCTTT	CASSKTGAGTEAFF
TRBV5-1	TRBJ2-7	.	.	TGCGCCAGCAGCTTTGTGGGGCTGTTCTACGAGCAGTACTTC	CASSFVGLFYEQYF
TRBV7-2	TRBJ1-2	.	.	TGTGCCAGCAGCTTAGGTCTGAACAGTGGCTACACCTTC	CASSLGLNSGYTF
TRBV30	TRBJ2-7	.	.	TGTGCTTCAACCGCCCTACCAACCTACGAGCAGTACTTC	CASTALPTYEQYF
TRBV6-5	TRBJ2-5	.	TRBD2	TGTGCCAGCAGTGCGGGACTAAGACAAGAGACCCAGTACTTC	CASSAGLRQETQYF
TRBV9	TRBJ2-3	.	TRBD2	TGTGCCAGCAGCGAGAGGGGGACTAGCGGGCCCACAGATACGCAGTATTTT	CASSERGTSGPTDTQYF
TRBV30	TRBJ2-2	once	TRBD2	TGTGCCTGGAGTGTAATTAGCGGGAGGGTTGGCGGGGAGCTGTTTTTT	CAWSVISGRVGGELFF
TRBV4-1	TRBJ2-3	few	.	TGCGCCAGCAGCCAGACCGGGACTTTCACAGATACGCAGTATTTT	CASSQTGTFTDTQYF
TRBV5-1	TRBJ1-2	medium-sized	.	TGCGCCAGCACTGTCCAACCTACTAATTATGGCTACACCTTC	CASTVQPTNYGYTF
TRBV4-1	TRBJ1-1	few	.	TGCGCCAGCAGCGAAGGGGACTCATACACTGAAGCTTTCTTT	CASSEGDSYTEAFF
TRBV7-7	TRBJ2-6	.	TRBD1	TGTGCCAGCAGCCAAGAAATACAGGGGATGTACTCTGGGGCCAACGTCCTGACTTTC	CASSQEIQGMYSGANVLTF
TRBV19	TRBJ1-1	few	TRBD1	TGTGCCAGTATTAGACAGGGGGCCCTCACTGAAGCTTTCTTT	CASIRQGALTEAFF
TRBV7-9	TRBJ2-1	.	TRBD2	TGTGCCAGCAGCCCGGGACTAGCGGTGTACAATGAGCAGTTCTTC	CASSPGLAVYNEQFF
TRBV9	TRBJ2-5	.	TRBD2	TGTGCCAGCAGCGTAACGGGAGGGCGGCAGACCCAGTACTTC	CASSVTGGRQTQYF
TRBV19	TRBJ2-5	few	.	TGTGCCAGTAGTATTATTGATGGTGGGCCCCAAGAGACCCAGTACTTC	CASSIIDGGPQETQYF
TRBV6-5	TRBJ1-1	.	TRBD1	TGTGCCAGCAGTTTTCAGGGGGCGGCTGAAGCTTTCTTT	CASSFQGAAEAFF
TRBV5-1	TRBJ2-1	once	TRBD2	TGCGCCAGCAGCGGCGGGAGTTCCTACAATGAGCAGTTCTTC	CASSGGSSYNEQFF
TRBV4-1	TRBJ2-1	.	TRBD2	TGCGCCAGCAGCCAAGTACGGACTAGCGGGATTGAGGATGAGCAGTTCTTC	CASSQVRTSGIEDEQFF
TRBV7-2	TRBJ2-3	few	.	TGTGCCAGCAGCTTAGTGCGGGGAGATACGCAGTATTTT	CASSLVRGDTQYF
TRBV5-6	TRBJ2-7	.	.	TGTGCCAGCAGCTCCGGGAACTCCTACGAGCAGTACTTC	CASSSGNSYEQYF
TRBV30	TRBJ1-1	few	.	TGTGCCTGGAGTGTATCGGCTGAGGTCACTGAAGCTTTCTTT	CAWSVSAEVTEAFF
TRBV4-2	TRBJ2-1	once	.	TGTGCCAGCAGCCAAGAATTAGCGGAGGCCTCCTACAATGAGCAGTTCTTC	CASSQELAEASYNEQFF
TRBV9	TRBJ1-1	.	.	TGTGCCAGCAGCACCAGCGACAGCACTGTAGCTTTCTTT	CASSTSDSTVAFF